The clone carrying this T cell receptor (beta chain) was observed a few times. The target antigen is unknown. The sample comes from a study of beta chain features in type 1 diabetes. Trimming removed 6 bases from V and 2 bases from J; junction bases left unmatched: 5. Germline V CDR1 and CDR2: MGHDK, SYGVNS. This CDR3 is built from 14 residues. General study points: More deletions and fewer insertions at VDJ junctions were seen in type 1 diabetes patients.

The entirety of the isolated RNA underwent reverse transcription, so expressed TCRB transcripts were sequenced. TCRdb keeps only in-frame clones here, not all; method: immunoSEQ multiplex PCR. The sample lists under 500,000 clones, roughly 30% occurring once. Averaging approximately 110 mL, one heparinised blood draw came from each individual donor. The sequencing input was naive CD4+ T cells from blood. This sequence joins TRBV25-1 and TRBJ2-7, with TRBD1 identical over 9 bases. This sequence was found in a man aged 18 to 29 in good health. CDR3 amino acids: CASRRGTGTYEQYF. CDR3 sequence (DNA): TGTGCCAGCAGGAGGGGGACAGGGACCTACGAGCAGTACTTC.